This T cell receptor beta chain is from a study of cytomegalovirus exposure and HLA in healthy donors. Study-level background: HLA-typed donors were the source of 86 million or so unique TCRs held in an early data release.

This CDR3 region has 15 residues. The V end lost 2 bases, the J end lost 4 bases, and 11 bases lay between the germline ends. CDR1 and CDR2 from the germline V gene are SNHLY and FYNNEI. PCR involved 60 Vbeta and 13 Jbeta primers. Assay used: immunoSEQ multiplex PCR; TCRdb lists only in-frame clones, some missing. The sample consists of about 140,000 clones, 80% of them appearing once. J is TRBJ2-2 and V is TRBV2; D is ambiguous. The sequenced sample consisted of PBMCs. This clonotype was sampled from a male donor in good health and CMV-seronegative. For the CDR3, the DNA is TGTGCCAGCAGTGAATACGGCGGCCCCACCGGGGAGCTGTTTTTT. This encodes CASSEYGGPTGELFF.